The sequence of this T cell receptor beta chain was determined in a study of blood T cell repertoires in COVID-19. Germline lookup yields CDR1 LNHDA and CDR2 SQIVND (reference sequence). The CDR3 is made up of 12 amino acids. Deletions cut 1 base from V and 8 bases from J, with 8 bases between. Measured with immunoSEQ multiplex PCR; TCRdb has only the in-frame clones, and not every one. The sample contains 250,000 or so clones, around 90% of which appear only once. This TCR came from a young woman with acute or convalescent COVID-19. This chain links TRBV19 with TRBJ1-2; no definite D call. The specimen sequenced was peripheral blood. The CDR3: CASSIAQKGYTF. Here the CDR3 DNA reads TGTGCCAGTAGTATAGCACAGAAAGGCTACACCTTC. The whole variable domain, remainder taken from reference TRBV19 and TRBJ1-2, is DGGITQSPKYLFRKEGQNVTLSCEQNLNHDAMYWYRQDPGQGLRLIYYSQIVNDFQKGDIAEGYSVSREKKESFPLTVTSAQKNPTAFYLCASSIAQKGYTFGSGTRLTVV.